The rows below give T cell receptor beta chains drawn from one sample of a study of vaccination and CD4 T cells after COVID-19. These receptors have no identified antigens. TCRdb re-derived calls from the PCR reads in MiXCR, one entry per CDR3 protein. The data show approximately 12,000 distinct CDR3 sequences, roughly 66% seen once. The sample consisted of CD4+ T cells from blood, cultured in vitro, taken before SARS-CoV-2 vaccination. The receptors originated from a human donor who had recovered from COVID-19. CDR3s include the opening cysteine and the closing phenylalanine or tryptophan. The D gene is left open where the match is weak. Size is stated for part of the rows, as once, few or many counts, or as a class when the clone is expanded.

J gene	CDR3 length	D gene	V gene	clone size	CDR3 DNA	CDR3 protein
TRBJ2-3	15	-	TRBV6-2/TRBV6-3	-	TGTGCCAGCAGGTATTCATTCTCTAGCACAGATACGCAGTATTTT	CASRYSFSSTDTQYF
TRBJ2-1	15	TRBD1	TRBV20-1	once	TGCAGTGCTAGAGAACCGACAGGGGGTAACAATGAGCAGTTCTTC	CSAREPTGGNNEQFF
TRBJ1-2	11	-	TRBV6-1	-	TGTGCCAGCAGTCCAAAAGGTGGCTACACCTTC	CASSPKGGYTF
TRBJ1-1	13	-	TRBV20-1	-	TGCAGTGCTAGGATGACAGCGAACACTGAAGCTTTCTTT	CSARMTANTEAFF
TRBJ2-5	17	TRBD2	TRBV20-1	-	TGCAGTGCTATGGGGGGTCTAGCGGGAGGGATGCAAGAGACCCAGTACTTC	CSAMGGLAGGMQETQYF
TRBJ2-2	13	-	TRBV10-1	-	TGCGCCAGCAGTGAGTCAGGGGCCGGGGAGCTGTTTTTT	CASSESGAGELFF
TRBJ2-2	13	TRBD1	TRBV2	-	TGTGCCAGACAGGGGACAGGCACCGGGGAGCTGTTTTTT	CARQGTGTGELFF
TRBJ1-4	15	-	TRBV27	-	TGTGCCAGCTCATTTTTCGGAGAAGGGGCTGAAAAACTGTTTTTT	CASSFFGEGAEKLFF
TRBJ2-3	14	-	TRBV11-2	once	TGTGCCAGCAGCCTACGCCAGGGGACAGATACGCAGTATTTT	CASSLRQGTDTQYF
TRBJ2-3	17	TRBD2	TRBV7-2	-	TGTGCCAGCAGCTTAGCCCTGACTAGCGGAGGCACAGATACGCAGTATTTT	CASSLALTSGGTDTQYF
TRBJ1-3	14	-	TRBV20-1	-	TGCAGTGCTAGATCGCGGTACTCTGGAAACACCATATATTTT	CSARSRYSGNTIYF
TRBJ2-5	14	-	TRBV18	-	TGTGCCAGCTCACCACCAGGGCTTCAAGAGACCCAGTACTTC	CASSPPGLQETQYF
TRBJ2-7	15	-	TRBV27	large	TGTGCCAGCAGTCCCTTAGGGGGGGCCCCCTACGAGCAGTACTTC	CASSPLGGAPYEQYF
TRBJ1-2	14	-	TRBV6-4	-	TGTGCCAGCCTTCCCCCCCCAAATGTGATTCGCTACACCTTC	CASLPPPNVIRYTF
TRBJ2-1	14	-	TRBV7-6	-	TGTGCCAGCAGCTTAGTCAGGGAAGCGAGTGAGCAGTTCTTC	CASSLVREASEQFF
TRBJ2-5	16	TRBD2	TRBV20-1	once	TGCAGTGCGCGCCGAGCCCGGGGGGGAATCCAAGAGACCCAGTACTTC	CSARRARGGIQETQYF
TRBJ2-1	16	TRBD2	TRBV7-2	-	TGTGCCAGCAGCTTACTGCGGGAGGTGCTCTACAATGAGCAGTTCTTC	CASSLLREVLYNEQFF
TRBJ1-1	14	-	TRBV20-1	-	TGCAGTGCTACGCCCGGGGATAGTCACACTGAAGCTTTCTTT	CSATPGDSHTEAFF
TRBJ2-3	15	TRBD2	TRBV6-5	-	TGTGCCAGCAGTTTATCCGGGACTAGCAAAGATACGCAGTATTTT	CASSLSGTSKDTQYF
TRBJ1-5	13	-	TRBV20-1	-	TGCAGTGCTAGGACAGGAGATGGACAGCCCCAGCATTTT	CSARTGDGQPQHF
TRBJ2-1	12	-	TRBV20-1	-	TGCAGTGCTAACGACAAAGACAATGAGCAGTTCTTC	CSANDKDNEQFF
TRBJ2-5	14	-	TRBV12-3/TRBV12-4	-	TGTGCCAGCAGTTTCCCCAGCAGGGTAGAGACCCAGTACTTC	CASSFPSRVETQYF
TRBJ2-7	18	-	TRBV20-1	few	TGCAGTGCTCCACATCCCCCGTCCGGGACTCAGAGCTCCTACGAGCAGTACTTC	CSAPHPPSGTQSSYEQYF
TRBJ2-7	15	TRBD1	TRBV7-9	-	TGTGCCAGCAGCTTAGCAGGGACAGGGTCCGGCGAGCAGTACTTC	CASSLAGTGSGEQYF
TRBJ2-3	12	-	TRBV7-3	-	TGTGCCACCTCCGGCAGGGGAGGGACGCAGTATTTT	CATSGRGGTQYF
TRBJ1-1	13	-	TRBV28	once	TGTGCCAGCAGAAGAGGGGGGGACACTGAAGCTTTCTTT	CASRRGGDTEAFF
TRBJ2-3	16	TRBD2	TRBV29-1	-	TGCAGCGTTGCACCTAGCGGGAGGGCCGGAACAGATACGCAGTATTTT	CSVAPSGRAGTDTQYF
TRBJ1-5	16	TRBD1	TRBV6-2/TRBV6-3	once	TGTGCCAGCAGCCGAACAGGGGGCTATAGCAATCAGCCCCAGCATTTT	CASSRTGGYSNQPQHF
TRBJ2-5	12	TRBD1	TRBV20-1	-	TGCGGTGCAACGACAGGGCTGGAGACCCAGTACTTC	CGATTGLETQYF
TRBJ1-2	14	-	TRBV29-1	-	TGCAGCGTTGAAAGGAGGGGCGGTGACTATGGCTACACCTTC	CSVERRGGDYGYTF
TRBJ1-4	13	-	TRBV27	once	TGTGCCAGCAGTTTAAGGACTAATGAAAAACTGTTTTTT	CASSLRTNEKLFF
TRBJ2-3	15	-	TRBV20-1	-	TGCAGTGCTAGAGAACGGGACCAAAACACAGATACGCAGTATTTT	CSARERDQNTDTQYF
TRBJ2-5	13	-	TRBV24-1	-	TGTGCCACCAAAGCGAGGAACCAAGAGACCCAGTACTTC	CATKARNQETQYF
TRBJ2-7	15	-	TRBV19	-	TGTGCCAGTAGTAGGGACGGCTATGTGACCTACGAGCAGTACTTC	CASSRDGYVTYEQYF
TRBJ1-5	15	-	TRBV6-4	-	TGTGCCAAATACCCGGGCCACGCGGTCAATCAGCCCCAGCATTTT	CAKYPGHAVNQPQHF
TRBJ2-3	17	TRBD2	TRBV7-8	-	TGTGCCAGCAGCTCCTCGACTAGCGGGAGATCGAGAGATACGCAGTATTTT	CASSSSTSGRSRDTQYF
TRBJ1-4	15	-	TRBV6-1	-	TGTGCCAGCAATGTAGGGAGCGGGGCTAATGAAAAACTGTTTTTT	CASNVGSGANEKLFF
TRBJ1-1	14	-	TRBV6-1	-	TGTGCCAGCAGAATCCAGGGTAGGAGGACTGAAGCTTTCTTT	CASRIQGRRTEAFF
TRBJ1-1	14	-	TRBV29-1	-	TGCAGCGCCACCGGGACAAATTTGAACACTGAAGCTTTCTTT	CSATGTNLNTEAFF
TRBJ2-2	13	-	TRBV7-9	few	TGTGCCAGCAGCCCTCAGCCCACCGGGGAGCTGTTTTTT	CASSPQPTGELFF